The 10 T cell receptor beta chains reported below all come from one sample, sequenced in a study of CD8+ T cells in alopecia areata. Isolated RNA was reverse transcribed into cDNA used as the sequencing template. Produced via immunoSEQ multiplex PCR; TCRdb's table is partial and in-frame only. The sample yields about 6,000 clones, without any singletons. Pooled cutaneous lymph node cells were sorted using CD4, CD8alpha, NKG2D, NKG2ACE and other markers. The sample taken for sequencing was CD8+ T cells sorted from a lymph node. These TCRs come from a C3H/HeJ mouse with alopecia areata. MHC haplotype of the strain: H2-k.

Of note for this clone: Gene and germline names: mouse. The CDR3 bases that were read are TGTGCAACCTACTGGGGGTACTATGCT. As protein: CATYWGYYA. The full CDR3 protein reads CATYWGYYAEQFF. The rearrangement joins TRBV16 to TRBJ2-1; 8 nucleotides agree with TRBD2. The read falls 4 residues short of the CDR3 end, and the missing part is taken from the germline J gene. Per the germline V gene, CDR1 is SGHSA and CDR2 is FRNQAP. CDR3 length: 13 amino acids. The V gene end was trimmed by 10 bases and the J gene end by 2 bases; junction bases not matched to a gene: 4.

This clone appeared many times. The gene symbols are mouse symbols. The sequenced fragment ends 4 residues before the CDR3 boundary, so the rest is inferred from the germline J gene. The chain combines TRBV13-2 with TRBJ2-3, with 8 bases matching TRBD2. V gave up 0 bases and J gave up 2 bases; unmatched junction bases: 2. CDR3 length: 15 amino acids. Per the germline V gene, CDR1 is NNHNN and CDR2 is SYGAGS (reference sequence). The sequenced part of the CDR3 DNA is TGTGCCAGCGGTGATGCACTGGGGGTTGCAGAA. Translation: CASGDALGVAE. The full-length CDR3 reads as CASGDALGVAETLYF.

There are many counts of this clone. Mouse gene names apply. Sequencing ends 4 residues short of the CDR3 end; the germline J gene provides the rest. The chain has TRBV13-1 and TRBJ2-7; D might be TRBD1 (5 bases). Germline CDR1 NSHNY, CDR2 SYGAGN. This CDR3 comprises 13 residues. The sequenced CDR3 bases are TGTGCCAGCAGTGCCTTCGGAGGGGAT. Translated, it gives CASSAFGGD. The whole CDR3 region reads CASSAFGGDEQYF.

There are many counts of this clone. Gene names are mouse gene names. The read gets to within 4 residues of the CDR3 end, and the germline J gene fills in the rest. The V call is TRBV17, the J call TRBJ2-1; 9 nucleotides agree with TRBD1. Trimming took 3 bases from V and 6 from J; bases not matched to a gene: 3. The CDR3 is 14 residues long. CDR1 and CDR2 from the germline V gene are MNHDT and YYDKIL. This chain's CDR3 is CASSRGTGFAEQFF. The part of the CDR3 DNA that was read is TGTGCTAGCAGTAGGGGGACAGGGTTTGCT. Looking up the rest from reference TRBV17 and TRBJ2-1 gives the full variable domain: DTTVKQNPRYKLARVGKPVNLICSQTMNHDTMYWYQKKPNQAPKLLLFYYDKILNREADTFEKFQSSRPNNSFCSLYIGSAGLEYSAMYLCASSRGTGFAEQFFGPGTRLTVL.

This clone was observed at least ten times. Gene names denote mouse genes. With the read ending 4 residues before the CDR3 end, the germline J gene is used to fill in that end. The rearrangement links TRBV1 to TRBJ2-7; no clear D. Germline V lookup: CDR1 NSQYPW, CDR2 LRSPGD (reference sequence). The CDR3 length is 13 residues. Trimming took 0 bases from V and 2 from J, leaving 5 bases between them. The sequenced CDR3 bases are TGCACCTGCAGTGCAGATACTGCCTAT. Amino acids: CTCSADTAY. The whole CDR3 region reads CTCSADTAYEQYF.

This clone was found many times. Genes here carry mouse names. The read is 4 residues too short to cover the CDR3 end, so that end is filled in from the germline J gene. J is TRBJ1-2 and V is TRBV13-2; D remains unclear. Germline loops: CDR1 NNHNN, CDR2 SYGAGS (reference sequence). The CDR3 length is 13 residues. V was clipped by 0 bases and J by 0 bases, with 3 bases between them. CDR3 sequence: CASGDAANSDYTF. The sequenced part of the CDR3 DNA is TGTGCCAGCGGTGATGCAGCAAACTCC.

This clone was counted ten times or more. Gene names and germline match the mouse. Sequencing ends 4 residues short of the CDR3 end; the germline J gene provides the rest. The rearrangement links TRBV1 to TRBJ2-5, with TRBD2 matching 9 bases. CDR3 length equals 15 residues. Germline CDR1 is NSQYPW and CDR2 is LRSPGD (reference sequence). The trim removed 0 bases at V and 3 bases at J, leaving 1 base unmatched. Here the CDR3 reads CTCSADLGGQDTQYF. Incomplete CDR3 DNA: TGCACCTGCAGTGCAGATCTGGGGGGGCAAGAC.

In this sample, this clone is medium-sized (0.01 to 0.1%). Genes here carry mouse names. The CDR3 end is not reached by the read, which stops 4 residues before it; the germline J gene fills it in. This chain joins TRBV17 and TRBJ1-1, with 7 bases fitting TRBD1. Per the germline V gene, CDR1 is MNHDT and CDR2 is YYDKIL. The CDR3 is 13 residues long. V was clipped by 5 bases and J by 3 bases; unmatched bases: 3. CDR3 loop: CASSGQVDTEVFF. CDR3 DNA, as far as it was read: TGTGCTAGCAGTGGACAGGTCGACACA.

The sample holds many counts of this clone. The germline and genes are mouse ones. The CDR3 end lies 4 residues beyond the end of the read and is filled in from the germline J gene. V usage is TRBV13-3 and J usage is TRBJ2-5; TRBD1 matches at 12 bases. V lost 6 bases to trimming and J lost 0 bases; unmatched junction nucleotides: 5. Germline assignment: CDR1 NNHDY and CDR2 SYVADS. There are 16 residues in the CDR3. The CDR3 sequence is CASTGQGAFNQDTQYF. The covered CDR3 bases are TGTGCCAGCACGGGACAGGGGGCCTTTAACCAAGAC.

In its sample, this clone was seen a few times. Gene labels here are mouse ones. The read falls 4 residues short of the CDR3 end, and the missing part is taken from the germline J gene. V and J are TRBV13-3 and TRBJ2-3; 7 bases match TRBD1. V lost 3 bases and J lost 0; bases outside the gene matches: 4. This CDR3 region has 15 residues. Germline V gives CDR1 NNHDY, CDR2 SYVADS. The CDR3 bases that were read are TGTGCCAGCAGTGCGACAGGGCGTAGTGCAGAA. Protein product: CASSATGRSAE. The full CDR3 sequence reads CASSATGRSAETLYF.